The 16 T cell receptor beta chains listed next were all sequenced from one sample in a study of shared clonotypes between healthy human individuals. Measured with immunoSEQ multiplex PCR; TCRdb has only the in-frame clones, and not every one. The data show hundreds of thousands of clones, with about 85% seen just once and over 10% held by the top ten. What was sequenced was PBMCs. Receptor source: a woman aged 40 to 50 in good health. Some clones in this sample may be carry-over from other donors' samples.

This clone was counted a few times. The CDR3 reads CASSVVGYEQYF. The CDR3 coding sequence is TGTGCCAGCAGCGTTGTGGGCTACGAGCAGTACTTC. The V gene is TRBV7-2, the J gene TRBJ2-7; D gene unclear. This CDR3 is built from 12 residues. Germline values: CDR1 SGHTA, CDR2 FQGNSA. V lost 5 bases and J 3 bases, leaving 8 bases between the germline ends.

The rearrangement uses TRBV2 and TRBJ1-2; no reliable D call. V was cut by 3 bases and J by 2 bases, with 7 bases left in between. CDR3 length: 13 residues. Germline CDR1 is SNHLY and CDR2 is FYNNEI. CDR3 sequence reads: CASSDVGNYGYTF. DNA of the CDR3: TGTGCCAGCAGTGATGTAGGGAACTATGGCTACACCTTC.

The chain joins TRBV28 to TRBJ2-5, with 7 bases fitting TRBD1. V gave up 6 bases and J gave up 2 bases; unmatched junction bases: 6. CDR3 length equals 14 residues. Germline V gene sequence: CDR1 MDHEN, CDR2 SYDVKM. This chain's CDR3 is CASRPGTAQETQYF. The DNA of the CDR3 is TGTGCCAGCAGGCCAGGGACAGCTCAAGAGACCCAGTACTTC.

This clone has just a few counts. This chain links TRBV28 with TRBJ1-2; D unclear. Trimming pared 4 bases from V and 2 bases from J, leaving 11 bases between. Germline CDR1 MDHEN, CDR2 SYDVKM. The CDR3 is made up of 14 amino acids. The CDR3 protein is CASSSQDGNYGYTF. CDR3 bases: TGTGCCAGCAGTTCGCAGGATGGGAACTATGGCTACACCTTC.

CDR3 amino acids: CASTVTGQGTEAFF. CDR3 DNA sequence: TGTGCCAGCACTGTGACCGGCCAGGGGACTGAAGCTTTCTTT. V usage is TRBV28 and J usage is TRBJ1-1; possible D gene TRBD1, 6 bases. Germline loops: CDR1 MDHEN, CDR2 SYDVKM. This CDR3 spans 14 amino acids. Trimming stripped 7 bases from V and 5 bases from J, with 17 bases between.

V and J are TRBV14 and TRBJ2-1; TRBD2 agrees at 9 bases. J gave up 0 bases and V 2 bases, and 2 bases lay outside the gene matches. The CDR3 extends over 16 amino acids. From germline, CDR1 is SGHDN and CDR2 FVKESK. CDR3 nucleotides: TGTGCCAGCAGCCAAATTAGCGGGAGCTCCTACAATGAGCAGTTCTTC. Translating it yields CASSQISGSSYNEQFF.

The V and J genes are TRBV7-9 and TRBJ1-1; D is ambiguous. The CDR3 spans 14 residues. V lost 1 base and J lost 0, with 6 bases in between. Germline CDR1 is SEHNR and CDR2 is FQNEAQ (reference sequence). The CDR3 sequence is CASSLDILNTEAFF. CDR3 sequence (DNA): TGTGCCAGCAGCTTAGACATACTGAACACTGAAGCTTTCTTT.

The CDR3 DNA reads as TGTGCCAGCAGTGAAGCGGCAGGGTGGCACACTGAAGCTTTCTTT. This encodes CASSEAAGWHTEAFF. This sequence joins TRBV6-1 and TRBJ1-1, with D perhaps matching TRBD1 (5 bases). Trimming removed 0 bases from V and 3 bases from J, with 11 bases in between. The germline gives CDR1 MNHNS, CDR2 SASEGT. The CDR3 length is 15 residues.

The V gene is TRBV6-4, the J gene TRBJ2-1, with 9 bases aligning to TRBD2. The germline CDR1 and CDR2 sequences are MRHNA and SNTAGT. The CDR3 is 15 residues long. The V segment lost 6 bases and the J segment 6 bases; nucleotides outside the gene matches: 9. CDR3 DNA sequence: TGTGCCAGCAGCCCCTTAGCGGGAGACGTCAATGAGCAGTTCTTC. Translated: CASSPLAGDVNEQFF.

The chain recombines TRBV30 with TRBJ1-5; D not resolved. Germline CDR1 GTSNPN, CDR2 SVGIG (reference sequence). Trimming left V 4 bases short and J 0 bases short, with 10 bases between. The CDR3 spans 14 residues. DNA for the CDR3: TGTGCCTGGAAAGGCCCTTATAGCAATCAGCCCCAGCATTTT. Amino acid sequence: CAWKGPYSNQPQHF.

Here the CDR3 reads CASSLQQGGAGELFF. The CDR3 coding sequence is TGTGCCAGCAGCTTACAGCAGGGGGGAGCCGGGGAGCTGTTTTTT. V usage is TRBV13 and J usage is TRBJ2-2; D possibly corresponds to TRBD1 (7 bases). V lost 2 bases and J lost 6, with 13 bases in between. Per germline, CDR1 PRHDT and CDR2 FYEKMQ (reference sequence). The CDR3 sequence is 15 residues long. The entire variable domain, with the rest obtained from reference TRBV13 and TRBJ2-2, is as follows: AAGVIQSPRHLIKEKRETATLKCYPIPRHDTVYWYQQGPGQDPQFLISFYEKMQSDKGSIPDRFSAQQFSDYHSELNMSSLELGDSALYFCASSLQQGGAGELFFGEGSRLTVL.

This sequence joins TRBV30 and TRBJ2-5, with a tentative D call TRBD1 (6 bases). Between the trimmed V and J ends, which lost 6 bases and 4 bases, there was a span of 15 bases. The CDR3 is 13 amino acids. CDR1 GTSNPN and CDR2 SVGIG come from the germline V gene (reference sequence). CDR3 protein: CACQQGGGETQYF. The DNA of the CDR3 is TGTGCCTGCCAACAGGGTGGGGGAGAGACCCAGTACTTC. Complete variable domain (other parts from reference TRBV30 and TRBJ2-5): SQTIHQWPATLVQPVGSPLSLECTVEGTSNPNLYWYRQAAGRGLQLLFYSVGIGQISSEVPQNLSASRPQDRQFILSSKKLLLSDSGFYLCACQQGGGETQYFGPGTRLLVL.

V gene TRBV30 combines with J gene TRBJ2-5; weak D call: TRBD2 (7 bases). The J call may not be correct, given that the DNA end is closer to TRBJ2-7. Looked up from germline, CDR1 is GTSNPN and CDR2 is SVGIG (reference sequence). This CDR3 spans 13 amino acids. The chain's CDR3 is CAWTPGGPYEQYF. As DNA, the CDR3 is TGTGCCTGGACCCCCGGGGGGCCGTACGAGCAGTACTTC.

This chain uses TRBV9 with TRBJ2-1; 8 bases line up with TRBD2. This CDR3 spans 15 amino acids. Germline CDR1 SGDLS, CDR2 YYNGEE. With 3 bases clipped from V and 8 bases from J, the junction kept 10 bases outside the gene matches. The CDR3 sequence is CASSAPPGLDDEQFF. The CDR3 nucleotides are TGTGCCAGCAGCGCCCCCCCGGGACTAGACGATGAGCAGTTCTTC.

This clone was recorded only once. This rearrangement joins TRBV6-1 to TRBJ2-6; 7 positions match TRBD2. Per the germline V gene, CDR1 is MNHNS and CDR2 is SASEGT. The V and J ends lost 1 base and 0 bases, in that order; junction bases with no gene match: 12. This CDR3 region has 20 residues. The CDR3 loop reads CASSEGWLAGYYSGANVLTF. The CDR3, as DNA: TGTGCCAGCAGTGAAGGTTGGTTAGCGGGCTATTACTCTGGGGCCAACGTCCTGACTTTC.

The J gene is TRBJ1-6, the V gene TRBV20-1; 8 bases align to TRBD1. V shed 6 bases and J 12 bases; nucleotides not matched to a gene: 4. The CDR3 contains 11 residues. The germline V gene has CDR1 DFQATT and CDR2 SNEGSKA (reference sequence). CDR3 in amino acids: CSAYDRGPLHF. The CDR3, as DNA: TGCAGTGCATACGACAGGGGACCCCTCCACTTT.